This T cell receptor beta chain originates from a study of cytotoxic CD8 clonotypes in ibrutinib-treated CLL. At the level of the study: Among patients, around 25 responded partially and 2 completely; 15 or so then stayed remitted and some twelve progressed after median about six years.

The CDR3 consists of 13 residues. Trimming stripped 6 bases from V and 3 bases from J, with 11 bases between. Germline assignment: CDR1 SQVTM and CDR2 ANQGSEA. On this clone itself: Its antigen remains unknown.

Study findings and constraints: Clonality went up at ibrutinib response and then declined back toward baseline at progression. Under treatment, the uncommon public clonotypes either contracted or remained stable.

The table came from immunoSEQ multiplex PCR; TCRdb's copy has only in-frame clones and leaves some out. The table lists about 130,000 clones, 60% to 85% of them singletons. This clonotype originated in a human donor with chronic lymphocytic leukemia. The chain links TRBV29-1 to TRBJ2-2; possibly TRBD2 for D (7 bases). The sample was PBMCs, taken after 24 months of ibrutinib treatment. The CDR3 DNA reads TGCAGCGTCGGGGGGCCCGACACCGGGGAGCTGTTTTTT. Protein sequence: CSVGGPDTGELFF.